Listed below are T cell receptor beta chains from one sample, sequenced in a study of T cell changes during pregnancy in multiple sclerosis. The repertoire was sequenced with immunoSEQ multiplex PCR; TCRdb's copy has only in-frame clones and lacks some. The sample carries about 75,000 clones, roughly nine tenths recorded once. This specimen was peripheral blood, taken in the first trimester of pregnancy. The receptors come from a female donor in good health, enrolled as a control in a pregnancy study. Both conserved end residues are part of each CDR3. Fields, in order: CDR3 length, J gene, D gene, V gene, clone size, CDR3 protein, CDR3 DNA. A D gene is named only where the DNA matches it firmly. A clone size is listed for some rows: how often the clone was seen (once, few, many), or a class if it is expanded.

>11|TRBJ2-1|TRBD1|TRBV20-1|once
CSAYRGYEQFF
TGCAGTGCTTACAGGGGCTATGAGCAGTTCTTC
>12|TRBJ2-2|.|TRBV15|.
CATSSRTGELFF
TGTGCCACCAGCAGTAGAACCGGGGAGCTGTTTTTT
>16|TRBJ2-4|TRBD1|TRBV7-2|.
CASSPYGGTGRNIQYF
TGTGCCAGCAGCCCGTACGGCGGGACAGGGAGGAACATTCAGTACTTC
>15|TRBJ1-2|.|TRBV5-1|.
CASSLGTAEDYGYTF
TGCGCCAGCAGCTTGGGTACCGCAGAAGACTATGGCTACACCTTC
>15|TRBJ2-7|.|TRBV6-6|.
CASSDDSQSSYEQYF
TGTGCCAGCAGTGACGACAGCCAGAGCTCCTACGAGCAGTACTTC
>17|TRBJ1-4|.|TRBV19|.
CASSKGDLRAAVEKLFF
TGTGCCAGTAGTAAGGGGGACCTTCGTGCGGCGGTAGAAAAACTGTTTTTT
>15|TRBJ2-1|TRBD2|TRBV4-2|.
CASSQDKRGGNEQFF
TGTGCCAGCAGCCAAGATAAGCGGGGGGGGAATGAGCAGTTCTTC
>14|TRBJ1-2|TRBD1|TRBV5-1|.
CASTGQGGFYGYTF
TGCGCCAGCACCGGACAGGGAGGTTTCTATGGCTACACCTTC
>15|TRBJ1-5|TRBD1|TRBV6-6|.
CASSYSAGGNQPQHF
TGTGCCAGCAGTTACTCGGCAGGGGGTAATCAGCCCCAGCATTTT
>15|TRBJ1-3|.|TRBV6-6|.
CASSQGLNSGNTIYF
TGTGCCAGCAGTCAGGGACTAAACTCTGGAAACACCATATATTTT
>17|TRBJ1-1|.|TRBV7-2|.
CASSPWGGQVKNTEAFF
TGTGCCAGCAGCCCCTGGGGGGGCCAAGTTAAGAACACTGAAGCTTTCTTT
>13|TRBJ2-4|.|TRBV28|.
CASHRGGEDIQYF
TGTGCCAGCCACAGGGGGGGGGAAGACATTCAGTACTTC
>14|TRBJ2-7|TRBD1|TRBV5-1|.
CASSPGQGSYEQYF
TGCGCCAGCAGCCCGGGACAGGGGTCCTACGAGCAGTACTTC
>13|TRBJ1-5|.|TRBV29-1|.
CSEGTFSNQPQHF
TGCAGCGAAGGGACATTTAGCAATCAGCCCCAGCATTTT
>20|TRBJ1-5|.|TRBV21-1|.
CASRKPQGSKGLYSNQPQHF
TGTGCCAGCAGGAAACCCCAGGGATCTAAGGGGCTTTATAGCAATCAGCCCCAGCATTTT
>15|TRBJ1-2|.|TRBV30|.
CAWSVSQYEANGYTF
TGTGCCTGGAGTGTATCGCAGTACGAGGCCAATGGCTACACCTTC
>16|TRBJ2-7|TRBD2|TRBV5-1|.
CASSPGLAGVAYEQYF
TGCGCCAGCAGCCCGGGACTAGCGGGAGTTGCCTACGAGCAGTACTTC
>16|TRBJ1-2|.|TRBV6-4|.
CASSESALPGGYGYTF
TGTGCCAGCAGTGAATCCGCCTTACCCGGGGGCTATGGCTACACCTTC